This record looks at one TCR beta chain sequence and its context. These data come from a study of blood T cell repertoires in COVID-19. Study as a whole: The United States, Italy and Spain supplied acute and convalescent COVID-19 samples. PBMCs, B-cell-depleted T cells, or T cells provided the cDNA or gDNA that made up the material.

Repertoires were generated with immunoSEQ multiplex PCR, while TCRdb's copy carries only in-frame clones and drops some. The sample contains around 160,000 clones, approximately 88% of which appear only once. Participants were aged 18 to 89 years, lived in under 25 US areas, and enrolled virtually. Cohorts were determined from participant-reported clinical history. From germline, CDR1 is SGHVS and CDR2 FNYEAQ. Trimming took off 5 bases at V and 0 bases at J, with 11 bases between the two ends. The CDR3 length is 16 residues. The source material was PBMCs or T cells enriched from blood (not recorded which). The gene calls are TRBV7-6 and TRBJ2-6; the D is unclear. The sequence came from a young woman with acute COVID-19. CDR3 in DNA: TGTGCCAGCAGCGTAGACCGGAGCTCTGGGGCCAACGTCCTGACTTTC. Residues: CASSVDRSSGANVLTF.